The TCR beta chain described here comes from a study of memory CD4+ T cells and cytomegalovirus serostatus. About this clone: Its target is not known.

The length of the CDR3 is 15 residues. Germline V CDR1 and CDR2: SGHDT, YYEEEE. The V gene lost 4 bases and the J gene lost 4 bases, with 17 bases spanning the gap. Study outcomes and limitations: Repertoires predicted CMV serostatus with median bootstrapped AUC of roughly 0.95.

The sort gate was single viable CD3+CD4+CD8-CD45RO+ cells for memory CD4+ T cells. The assay was immunoSEQ multiplex PCR, and TCRdb's table has in-frame clones only and misses some. The repertoire consists of some 73,000 clones, with under 80% occurring once and the leading ten covering just over 2.5%. The V call is TRBV5-6, the J call TRBJ2-5; D ambiguous. The sequence was obtained from an adult in good health and CMV-seropositive. Sequencing input: memory CD4+ T cells from blood. Written as DNA, the CDR3 is TGTGCCAGCAGCAGGGTAGGGCCGTGGGGAGAGACCCAGTACTTC. Translating it yields CASSRVGPWGETQYF. The full variable domain, with the rest looked up from reference TRBV5-6 and TRBJ2-5, is DAGVTQSPTHLIKTRGQQVTLRCSPKSGHDTVSWYQQALGQGPQFIFQYYEEEERQRGNFPDRFSGHQFPNYSSELNVNALLLGDSALYLCASSRVGPWGETQYFGPGTRLLVL.